The sequence of this T cell receptor beta chain was determined in a study of blood T cell repertoires in COVID-19. From germline, CDR1 is SQVTM and CDR2 ANQGSEA. The CDR3 spans 12 residues. V lost 3 bases, J lost 6 bases, and 2 bases stayed unmatched. The assay was immunoSEQ multiplex PCR, and TCRdb's table has in-frame clones only and misses some. Of some 71,000 clones listed, 70% to 85% are singletons. Sequencing used peripheral blood. The receptor's source is a woman aged 45 to 65 with acute or convalescent COVID-19. The genes are TRBV29-1 and TRBJ2-1, with 7 bases matching TRBD1. CDR3 bases: TGCAGCGTTGATAACAGGGGCAATGAGCAGTTCTTC. Translation: CSVDNRGNEQFF.